The 15 T cell receptor beta chains listed next were all sequenced from one sample in a study of T-cell reconstitution after alpha-beta-depleted transplantation in children. Unique molecular identifiers featured in how the TCRbeta library was prepared. TCRdb redid the calling of the PCR reads with MiXCR, one entry per CDR3 protein. The profile shows nearly 550,000 distinct CDR3 sequences, approximately 20% of them singletons. This material consisted of PBMCs from the stem cell graft donor, taken from the stem cell graft. All receptors come from a human donor who donated a stem cell graft to a child with acute lymphoblastic leukemia.

This clonotype was seen only a few times. Written as DNA, the CDR3 is TGCAGTGCTAGGGAGCGGAGCACAGATACGCAGTATTTT. Its translation: CSARERSTDTQYF. This chain uses TRBV20-1 with TRBJ2-3; tentatively, D is TRBD2 (5 bases). Trimming removed 3 bases at V and 0 bases at J, with 7 bases between. Germline lookup yields CDR1 DFQATT and CDR2 SNEGSKA (reference sequence). The CDR3 spans 13 residues.

The chain has TRBV7-8 and TRBJ2-6; tentative D call: TRBD1 (5 bases). This CDR3 contains 16 residues. Germline V gene data show CDR1 as SGHVS and CDR2 as FQNEAQ. V was shortened by 3 bases and J by 3 bases, with 12 bases between the two germline ends. In nucleotides, the CDR3 is TGTGCCAGCAGCTTGACAGTCCAAAATGGGGCCAACGTCCTGACTTTC. It yields the protein CASSLTVQNGANVLTF.

This clonotype was picked up a small number of times. The chain combines TRBV7-6 with TRBJ2-7; 8 nucleotides match TRBD2. V lost 3 bases, J lost 1 base, and 11 bases stayed unmatched. Germline-derived CDR1 and CDR2 are SGHVS and FNYEAQ. CDR3 size: 17 residues. Written as DNA, the CDR3 is TGTGCCAGCAGCTTTGGCTCTAGCGGGCTCCAGTCCTACGAGCAGTACTTC. It is translated as CASSFGSSGLQSYEQYF. The full variable domain, completed using reference TRBV7-6 and TRBJ2-7, is GAGVSQSPRYKVTKRGQDVALRCDPISGHVSLYWYRQALGQGPEFLTYFNYEAQQDKSGLPNDRFSAERPEGSISTLTIQRTEQRDSAMYRCASSFGSSGLQSYEQYFGPGTRLTVT.

As for this clonotype: No DNA is shown, since the ends of the CDR3 on it are uncertain; the CDR3 is the one TCRdb lists. CDR3 amino acids: CASSILVDQPQHF. The rearrangement uses TRBV27 and TRBJ1-5. The CDR3 is 13 residues long, ends included. Germline loops: CDR1 MNHEY, CDR2 SMNVEV (reference sequence).

The rearrangement joins TRBV7-8 to TRBJ2-1, with TRBD2 as a possible D gene (6 bases). Germline V lookup: CDR1 SGHVS, CDR2 FQNEAQ. The CDR3 is made up of 18 amino acids. V dropped 2 bases and J dropped 4 bases, with 21 bases sitting between them. CDR3 residues: CASSLPSPGLDFYNEQFF. Written as DNA, the CDR3 is TGTGCCAGCAGCTTACCTTCACCGGGACTGGACTTTTACAATGAGCAGTTCTTC.

Only a few counts were recorded for this clonotype. This chain uses TRBV29-1 with TRBJ2-1; 7 positions agree with TRBD2. Trimming took 5 bases from V and 6 from J; bases not matched to a gene: 4. This CDR3 comprises 12 residues. Germline V gives CDR1 SQVTM, CDR2 ANQGSEA. CDR3 coding DNA: TGCAGCGTTAGCGGGAAACCCAATGAGCAGTTCTTC. This translates into CSVSGKPNEQFF.

The chain recombines TRBV5-6 with TRBJ2-5; D is ambiguous. Trimming took 1 base from V and 4 from J, leaving 14 bases between them. This CDR3 has 15 amino acids. Germline CDR1 is SGHDT and CDR2 is YYEEEE. CDR3 sequence reads: CASSLYARNGETQYF. DNA of the CDR3: TGTGCCAGCAGCTTGTACGCCCGAAACGGAGAGACCCAGTACTTC. The full variable domain, with the rest looked up from reference TRBV5-6 and TRBJ2-5, is DAGVTQSPTHLIKTRGQQVTLRCSPKSGHDTVSWYQQALGQGPQFIFQYYEEEERQRGNFPDRFSGHQFPNYSSELNVNALLLGDSALYLCASSLYARNGETQYFGPGTRLLVL.

The chain employs TRBV9 and TRBJ1-1, with D possibly matching TRBD1 (5 bases). Per the germline V gene, CDR1 is SGDLS and CDR2 is YYNGEE. This CDR3 is 14 amino acids long. The V end was cut by 1 base, the J end by 3 bases, with 10 bases between. In nucleotides, the CDR3 is TGTGCCAGCAGCGTACAGGGAGAGGACACTGAAGCTTTCTTT. Protein: CASSVQGEDTEAFF.

This chain connects TRBV7-2 to TRBJ1-1; possibly TRBD1 for D (6 bases). The germline V gene encodes CDR1 SGHTA and CDR2 FQGNSA. CDR3 length: 15 residues. Trimming took 0 bases from V and 11 from J, leaving 19 bases between them. The CDR3 here is CASSLARGGGRTAFF. The CDR3 DNA is TGTGCCAGCAGCTTAGCCCGAGGTGGGGGGCGGACGGCTTTCTTT.

The rearrangement joins TRBV5-1 to TRBJ2-1; either TRBD1 or TRBD2 may fit D (5 bases each). V was trimmed by 1 base and J by 2 bases, leaving 13 bases between them. Germline V gene sequence: CDR1 SGHRS, CDR2 YFSETQ. This CDR3 spans 16 amino acids. The CDR3 region is CASSLLRGAPYNEQFF. In DNA, the CDR3 is TGCGCCAGCAGCTTGCTGAGGGGTGCCCCCTACAATGAGCAGTTCTTC.

This chain joins TRBV27 and TRBJ2-2; TRBD1 agrees at 7 bases. The CDR3 has 18 amino acids. V shed 4 bases, J shed 5 bases, and the junction held 16 bases outside the gene matches. Germline CDR1 is MNHEY and CDR2 is SMNVEV (reference sequence). The chain's CDR3 is CASSSFLPDRPSTGELFF. In DNA, the CDR3 is TGTGCCAGCAGTTCATTCCTACCGGACAGGCCATCGACCGGGGAGCTGTTTTTT.

The chain links TRBV9 to TRBJ2-2, with TRBD1 identical over 7 bases. Trimming at V came to 3 bases and at J to 5 bases, leaving 10 bases not matched to a gene. The length of the CDR3 is 16 residues. Germline CDR1 SGDLS, CDR2 YYNGEE. This CDR3 reads CASSAQGVEFTGELFF. The CDR3, as DNA: TGTGCCAGCAGCGCCCAGGGGGTGGAGTTTACCGGGGAGCTGTTTTTT. The whole variable domain, filled in from reference TRBV9 and TRBJ2-2, reads DSGVTQTPKHLITATGQRVTLRCSPRSGDLSVYWYQQSLDQGLQFLIQYYNGEERAKGNILERFSAQQFPDLHSELNLSSLELGDSALYFCASSAQGVEFTGELFFGEGSRLTVL.

Comment on this clonotype: One junction end does not reproduce the germline sequence, and a read error may be involved. The chain is built from TRBV15 and TRBJ2-7, with D possibly being TRBD1 (5 bases). Looked up from germline, CDR1 is LNHNV and CDR2 is YYDKDF (reference sequence). CDR3 length: 15 amino acids. CDR3 sequence: CVTSRDFDSTYEQYF. CDR3 bases: TGTGTCACCAGCAGAGACTTCGACAGTACCTACGAGCAGTACTTC.

This rearrangement joins TRBV5-1 to TRBJ2-3; 11 nucleotides match TRBD2. V lost 2 bases to trimming and J lost 2 bases; unmatched junction nucleotides: 4. Germline lookup yields CDR1 SGHRS and CDR2 YFSETQ. The CDR3 is made up of 16 amino acids. For the CDR3, the DNA is TGCGCCAGCAGCTTAAGACTAGCGGGACACACAGATACGCAGTATTTT. It codes for CASSLRLAGHTDTQYF.

In this sample, this clonotype turned up a few times. This rearrangement joins TRBV4-2 to TRBJ2-7; tentative D call: TRBD1 (5 bases). This CDR3 is built from 18 residues. Per the germline V gene, CDR1 is LGHNA and CDR2 is YNFKEQ. The V end was cut by 0 bases, the J end by 0 bases, with 18 bases between. CDR3 loop: CASSQDPSRAHLSYEQYF. Written as DNA, the CDR3 is TGTGCCAGCAGCCAAGATCCGAGCAGGGCCCACCTCTCCTACGAGCAGTACTTC.